Listed below are T cell receptor beta chains from one sample, sequenced in a study of blood T cell repertoires in COVID-19. Assay used: immunoSEQ multiplex PCR; TCRdb lists only in-frame clones, some missing. The sample contains a few hundred thousand clones, approximately 88% of which appear only once. Material: peripheral blood. Receptors originate from a young woman who had recovered from COVID-19. CDR3s include the opening cysteine and the closing phenylalanine or tryptophan. The D gene is left open where the match is weak. Size is stated for part of the rows, as once, few or many counts, or as a class when the clone is expanded.

cdr3_nt cdr3_aa v_call clone_size j_call d_call
TGTGCCAGCAGTCCCGGACTAGCGGGGGTCGGTGAGACCCAGTACTTC CASSPGLAGVGETQYF TRBV11-3 . TRBJ2-5 TRBD2
TGTGCCAGCAGCCTGGGGAACAGGGGGCCCGAGACCCAGTACTTC CASSLGNRGPETQYF TRBV7-2 once TRBJ2-5 TRBD1
TGTGCCAGCAGCTTCCGGGGAAACACTGAAGCTTTCTTT CASSFRGNTEAFF TRBV5-4 . TRBJ1-1 .
TGTGCCAGCAGCGCGAAGGGACAGGGGAGATCACCCCTCCACTTT CASSAKGQGRSPLHF TRBV7-8 . TRBJ1-6 TRBD1
TGTGCCAGCAGTTTCGGACAGGGGGAGGAGGGCTACACCTTC CASSFGQGEEGYTF TRBV27 . TRBJ1-2 TRBD1
TGTGCCTTAAGTCCCAGGACAGGGGACGGCTACACCTTC CALSPRTGDGYTF TRBV10-3 . TRBJ1-2 TRBD1
TGTGCCAGCAGCAAAGTGACTCCTTTAACAGGGACGAATTCACCCCTCCACTTT CASSKVTPLTGTNSPLHF TRBV21-1 . TRBJ1-6 .
TGCGCCAGCAGCCAAGAGGTGGACAGGGGGCCGACAAGACCTAACTATGGCTACACCTTC CASSQEVDRGPTRPNYGYTF TRBV4-1 . TRBJ1-2 TRBD1
TGTGCCAGCAGTTTGATAGGGGCGGCTGAAGCTTTCTTT CASSLIGAAEAFF TRBV6-5 . TRBJ1-1 .
TGTGCCAGCAGCTTAGGATCCCTATTCCGACTAGCGGGGGCCTACGAGCAGTACTTC CASSLGSLFRLAGAYEQYF TRBV7-2 . TRBJ2-7 TRBD2
TGTGCCAGCAAAACCCCACCGACCGGACATGTCTATGGCTACACCTTC CASKTPPTGHVYGYTF TRBV21-1 . TRBJ1-2 .
TGTGCCAGCAGCTTAGCCCGGGACAGAATGCAAGAGACCCAGTACTTC CASSLARDRMQETQYF TRBV11-2 . TRBJ2-5 TRBD1
TGTGCCAGCAGCCCCTCGGGGAAGGAAAAAAACATTCAGTACTTC CASSPSGKEKNIQYF TRBV9 . TRBJ2-4 .
TGTGCCAGCAGTTTAACCGGCCAGGGCAATCAGCCCCAGCATTTT CASSLTGQGNQPQHF TRBV28 . TRBJ1-5 .
TGTGCCAGCAGCTTAATCGGAGCGGGGGTTTCTTACGAGCAGTACTTC CASSLIGAGVSYEQYF TRBV7-9 . TRBJ2-7 TRBD2
TGTGCCACCAGCAGGACCCGGGACAGAGGGACGGAGACCCAGTACTTC CATSRTRDRGTETQYF TRBV15 . TRBJ2-5 TRBD1
TGTGCCTCCGGACAGGCAGCCCCGTTGAACACTGAAGCTTTCTTT CASGQAAPLNTEAFF TRBV19 . TRBJ1-1 TRBD1
TGTGCCAGCAGCTTTAGCGGACAGGGCACAGATACGCAGTATTTT CASSFSGQGTDTQYF TRBV7-3 . TRBJ2-3 .
TGTGCCAGCAGTGAAGCGGCGGGAGGAGGCAATCAGCCCCAGCATTTT CASSEAAGGGNQPQHF TRBV6-1 few TRBJ1-5 .
TGTGCCAGCCGCCCGTTCGGGAGGGTAGGCTACAATGAGCAGTTCTTC CASRPFGRVGYNEQFF TRBV28 . TRBJ2-1 TRBD2
TGTGCCAGCAGCTTATTTAGGTCAGCGGCCCTCTATGGCTACACCTTC CASSLFRSAALYGYTF TRBV7-2 . TRBJ1-2 .
TGTGCCAGCGTTGGCTTTGGCGAGCAGTACTTC CASVGFGEQYF TRBV6-5 . TRBJ2-7 .
TGTGCCACCGCACCGGGACAGGGTGGCACTGAAGCTTTCTTT CATAPGQGGTEAFF TRBV24-1 . TRBJ1-1 TRBD1
TGTGCCAGCAGTTCCACAGGTCGTACGCAGTATTTT CASSSTGRTQYF TRBV12-3/TRBV12-4 . TRBJ2-3 .
TGCGCCAGCAGTCTAGCGGGGGTGAACAATGAGCAGTTCTTC CASSLAGVNNEQFF TRBV5-1 . TRBJ2-1 TRBD2
TGTGCCAGCAGCGTAGGGTCAGGAATCGATGAGCAGTTCTTC CASSVGSGIDEQFF TRBV9 . TRBJ2-1 .
TGTGCCAGCAGCTTAGAGTGGCGGAGCGGGGGCCCGCCAGATACGCAGTATTTT CASSLEWRSGGPPDTQYF TRBV7-2 once TRBJ2-3 TRBD2
TGTGCCAGCAGCTTAGTTCGGACAGCGAGTGAGCAGTTCTTC CASSLVRTASEQFF TRBV7-6 . TRBJ2-1 .
TGTGCCAGCAGCAGGGGGCCCAACACCGGGGAGCTGTTTTTT CASSRGPNTGELFF TRBV2 . TRBJ2-2 TRBD1
TGCGCCAGCAGCCAAGGCCTCCAGGGTATCCATGAGCAGTTCTTC CASSQGLQGIHEQFF TRBV4-1 . TRBJ2-1 .
TGTGCCAGCAGTTTATTCCGGACATCGAATGAGAACACTGAAGCTTTCTTT CASSLFRTSNENTEAFF TRBV27 . TRBJ1-1 .
TGTGCTAGTGCCCCGACTGGACAGCCGGGCGGCAATCAGCCCCAGCATTTT CASAPTGQPGGNQPQHF TRBV12-5 . TRBJ1-5 .
TGTGCCAGCAGCTTAGGGAGGATCGGATCGTACACCGGGGAGCTGTTTTTT CASSLGRIGSYTGELFF TRBV7-6 . TRBJ2-2 .
TGTGCCAGCAGTTATCGTGATGGCTACACCTTC CASSYRDGYTF TRBV28 . TRBJ1-2 .
TGCGCCAGCAGTAGGGACATCCTGAACACTGAAGCTTTCTTT CASSRDILNTEAFF TRBV5-1 . TRBJ1-1 .
TGTGCCAGCAGTCCGGGACAGCGAGACTATGGCTACACCTTC CASSPGQRDYGYTF TRBV6-5 . TRBJ1-2 TRBD1
TGCGCCAGCAGCCAGGGACAGGGCCCAAACACTGAAGCTTTCTTT CASSQGQGPNTEAFF TRBV4-1 . TRBJ1-1 TRBD1
TGTGCCATCAGTGCAGACTACCAAAGACGCGAGCAGTACTTC CAISADYQRREQYF TRBV10-3 . TRBJ2-7 .
TGTGCCAGCAGTGAACAGGGCAATGAGCAGTTCTTC CASSEQGNEQFF TRBV27 . TRBJ2-1 .
TGCGCCAGCAGCCAAGATGCTGCGGGGGGTTACAATGAGCAGTTCTTC CASSQDAAGGYNEQFF TRBV4-1 . TRBJ2-1 TRBD2
TGCGCCAGCAGCCAAGGACAGGTCCTATCCCCATCCACCTTC CASSQGQVLSPSTF TRBV5-1 . TRBJ1-2 TRBD1